What follows are 28 T cell receptor beta chains derived from one specimen sequenced in a study of identical twins. TCRdb fed the 5' RACE reads into MiXCR, producing one record per CDR3 protein. The table has 450,000 to 650,000 distinct CDR3 sequences, approximately 10% seen once. The data also belong to a second study, concerning yellow fever vaccine responses in identical twins.

Sequencing was performed on PBMCs. These receptor sequences come from a woman between 18 and 30 years old in good health.

This clonotype was recorded a few times. DNA for the CDR3: TGTGCCAGCACCACGGGGGGAAGTGCCCACGAGCAGTACTTC. Translated: CASTTGGSAHEQYF. The chain joins TRBV25-1 to TRBJ2-7; TRBD2 agrees at 7 bases. Per the germline V gene, CDR1 is MGHDK and CDR2 is SYGVNS. The V segment lost 7 bases and the J segment 5 bases; nucleotides outside the gene matches: 11. CDR3 size: 14 residues.

There are a few counts of this clonotype. J is TRBJ2-1 and V is TRBV7-9; 9 bases are a match to TRBD2. With 0 bases clipped from V and 9 bases from J, the junction kept 9 bases outside the gene matches. This CDR3 contains 16 residues. Germline V gene lookup returns CDR1 SEHNR and CDR2 FQNEAQ (reference sequence). The CDR3 nucleotides are TGTGCCAGCAGCTTAGCAAGTGCAGCGGGGGGCGGTGAGCAGTTCTTC. It translates to CASSLASAAGGGEQFF.

This clonotype was counted only a few times. V is TRBV7-9 and J is TRBJ2-7; 7 bases agree with TRBD1. The length of the CDR3 is 15 residues. The V gene end was trimmed by 4 bases and the J gene end by 3 bases; junction bases not matched to a gene: 9. The germline CDR1 and CDR2 sequences are SEHNR and FQNEAQ (reference sequence). CDR3 residues: CASSSTKTGSYEQYF. The CDR3 nucleotides read TGTGCCAGCAGCTCTACTAAGACAGGGAGCTACGAGCAGTACTTC.

This clonotype has a handful of counts. The chain couples TRBV25-1 to TRBJ1-5, with D hard to call. CDR1 and CDR2 from the germline V gene are MGHDK and SYGVNS. Trimming shortened V by 0 bases and J by 5 bases, and 5 bases separated the two germline ends. The CDR3 length is 13 residues. CDR3 amino acids: CASSEYGYQPQHF. CDR3 coding DNA: TGTGCCAGCAGTGAATACGGGTATCAGCCCCAGCATTTT.

V is TRBV20-1 and J is TRBJ2-3; TRBD2 matches at 7 bases. The length of the CDR3 is 13 residues. Germline values: CDR1 DFQATT, CDR2 SNEGSKA (reference sequence). Germline trimming cut 6 bases from V and 2 bases from J; bases unmatched to any gene: 5. The CDR3 bases are TGCAGTGCGAGGGAGGGCCTCACAGATACGCAGTATTTT. This encodes CSAREGLTDTQYF.

This chain uses TRBV11-1 with TRBJ2-1, with 10 bases lining up with TRBD2. Per germline, CDR1 SGHAT and CDR2 FQDESV (reference sequence). V shed 6 bases and J 0 bases; nucleotides not matched to a gene: 11. The CDR3 has 18 residues. The CDR3 sequence is CASSRTSGPRSSYNEQFF. CDR3 bases: TGTGCCAGCAGTAGGACTAGCGGTCCCCGAAGCTCCTACAATGAGCAGTTCTTC.

Many counts were recorded for this clonotype. The V call is TRBV7-8, the J call TRBJ2-1, with a tentative D call TRBD1 (6 bases). The CDR3 runs to 14 residues. CDR1 is SGHVS, CDR2 FQNEAQ, per germline. The V and J ends lost 4 bases and 9 bases respectively, with 16 bases between them. CDR3 sequence: CASSSGVGMGEQFF. CDR3 nucleotide sequence: TGTGCCAGCAGCTCAGGGGTGGGCATGGGTGAGCAGTTCTTC.

Note on this clonotype: At one boundary the junction diverges from the germline segment, which might be a read error. J is TRBJ2-3 and V is TRBV20-1; 8 bases are a match to TRBD1. Germline-derived CDR1 and CDR2 are DFQATT and SNEGSKA (reference sequence). There are 14 residues in the CDR3. CDR3 sequence reads: CSARDPTGVDTLYF. The DNA of the CDR3 is TGCAGTGCTAGAGATCCGACAGGGGTGGATACGCTGTATTTT.

This clonotype was counted a few times. V is TRBV7-9 and J is TRBJ2-7, with D perhaps matching TRBD1 (6 bases). Germline-derived CDR1 and CDR2 are SEHNR and FQNEAQ (reference sequence). V lost 1 base and J lost 5, with 15 bases in between. This CDR3 contains 15 residues. The CDR3 nucleotides are TGTGCCAGCAGCTTAGGATCCGGACAGACGGACGAGCAGTACTTC. Translating gives CASSLGSGQTDEQYF.

This chain links TRBV30 with TRBJ2-6, with 8 bases that match TRBD1. The V gene end was trimmed by 1 base and the J gene end by 3 bases; junction bases not matched to a gene: 14. CDR1 is GTSNPN, CDR2 SVGIG, per germline (reference sequence). The CDR3 length is 19 residues. This CDR3 reads CAWSDAGTGLYSGANVLTF. The CDR3 DNA reads TGTGCCTGGAGTGACGCCGGGACAGGTCTTTACAGTGGGGCCAACGTCCTGACTTTC.

The chain carries TRBV6-1 and TRBJ2-1; D possibly corresponds to TRBD2 (6 bases). V was pared by 6 bases and J by 4 bases, with 16 bases between. The CDR3 has 15 residues. Per germline, CDR1 MNHNS and CDR2 SASEGT. CDR3 DNA sequence: TGTGCCAGCAGCGGGCGGGACCGAGCATACAATGAGCAGTTCTTC. Its protein product is CASSGRDRAYNEQFF.

This clonotype occurred many times. The V and J genes are TRBV6-1 and TRBJ2-1; D may be TRBD1 (6 bases). Germline V lookup: CDR1 MNHNS, CDR2 SASEGT. The V gene lost 4 bases and the J gene lost 0 bases, with 19 bases spanning the gap. CDR3 length equals 18 residues. The CDR3 DNA sequence: TGTGCCAGCAGTGGACTAAAACAGGGTATGAGCTCCTACAATGAGCAGTTCTTC. Amino acids: CASSGLKQGMSSYNEQFF.

This clonotype was detected a few times. The chain couples TRBV20-1 to TRBJ2-3; weak D call: TRBD2 (5 bases). Trimming stripped 0 bases from V and 0 bases from J, with 13 bases between. CDR3 size: 16 residues. Germline V gene lookup returns CDR1 DFQATT and CDR2 SNEGSKA (reference sequence). CDR3 sequence (DNA): TGCAGTGCTAGAGATCTTGCGGGTTTAAGCACAGATACGCAGTATTTT. Protein: CSARDLAGLSTDTQYF.

This clonotype came up many times. This sequence joins TRBV7-2 and TRBJ1-5; D is ambiguous. V dropped 7 bases and J dropped 0 bases, with 13 bases sitting between them. CDR1 SGHTA and CDR2 FQGNSA come from the germline V gene. This CDR3 spans 15 amino acids. CDR3 nucleotide sequence: TGTGCCAGCAACTCCCGAGAGTATAGCAATCAGCCCCAGCATTTT. Translated: CASNSREYSNQPQHF.

The chain has TRBV28 and TRBJ2-1, with D perhaps matching TRBD2 (7 bases). The CDR3 has 17 amino acids. Germline-derived CDR1 and CDR2 are MDHEN and SYDVKM. V was trimmed by 4 bases and J by 7 bases, leaving 23 bases between them. CDR3: CASSSQQGSGRANEQFF. The CDR3 nucleotides are TGTGCCAGCAGTTCCCAACAGGGATCAGGGAGGGCGAATGAGCAGTTCTTC.

The V and J genes are TRBV7-9 and TRBJ2-7; D ambiguous. CDR3 length: 14 amino acids. Germline CDR1 is SEHNR and CDR2 is FQNEAQ (reference sequence). V was clipped by 0 bases and J by 3 bases, with 9 bases between them. CDR3 loop: CASSLALEDYEQYF. The CDR3 DNA reads TGTGCCAGCAGCTTAGCTCTAGAAGACTACGAGCAGTACTTC.

This clonotype was counted many times. V gene TRBV5-6 combines with J gene TRBJ2-5, with 13 bases that match TRBD2. The CDR3 sequence is 15 residues long. Germline V gene lookup returns CDR1 SGHDT and CDR2 YYEEEE. The V and J ends lost 3 bases and 1 base, in that order; junction bases with no gene match: 0. The chain's CDR3 is CASSWTSGSQETQYF. CDR3 sequence (DNA): TGTGCCAGCAGCTGGACTAGCGGGAGCCAAGAGACCCAGTACTTC.

This clonotype occurred many times. The rearrangement uses TRBV12-3 or TRBV12-4 and TRBJ2-1, with a possible D match to TRBD1 (6 bases). This CDR3 has 12 amino acids. V was clipped by 6 bases and J by 10 bases, with 13 bases between them. For the CDR3, the DNA is TGTGCCAGCAGGGCCCCAGGGGAAGAGCAGTTCTTC. Translating it yields CASRAPGEEQFF.

This clonotype was recorded a few times. The chain recombines TRBV11-2 with TRBJ2-4, with TRBD2 identical over 13 bases. Germline values: CDR1 SGHAT, CDR2 FQNNGV. This CDR3 comprises 18 residues. After removal of 5 bases from V and 3 bases from J, the junction contained 10 bases not matched to a gene. In DNA, the CDR3 is TGTGCCAGCAGCCCACCGGGACTAGCGGGGACCAACAAAAACATTCAGTACTTC. It translates to CASSPPGLAGTNKNIQYF.

V and J are TRBV9 and TRBJ2-1; TRBD2 might be the D (5 bases). The CDR3 has 15 amino acids. Germline V gene lookup returns CDR1 SGDLS and CDR2 YYNGEE. V lost 6 bases and J 6 bases, leaving 19 bases between the germline ends. In DNA, the CDR3 is TGTGCCAGCATCAGAGCGGCTGGAACTCTCAATGAGCAGTTCTTC. As protein: CASIRAAGTLNEQFF.

This clonotype occurred a few times. The chain combines TRBV12-3 or TRBV12-4 with TRBJ2-7, with 10 positions matching TRBD1. This CDR3 comprises 14 residues. The ends lost 10 bases at V and 3 bases at J; junction bases unmatched: 9. The CDR3 region has the DNA TGTGCCATTACCAACCGGGACAGGGGCTACGAGCAGTACTTC. Translating it yields CAITNRDRGYEQYF.

This clonotype was counted between two and nine times. The CDR3 loop reads CASSQRDSQETQYF. The CDR3 DNA follows: TGTGCCAGCAGCCAAAGGGACAGCCAAGAGACCCAGTACTTC. The J gene is TRBJ2-5, the V gene TRBV7-8, with 7 bases lining up with TRBD1. The CDR3 is 14 residues long. Per germline, CDR1 SGHVS and CDR2 FQNEAQ. Germline trimming cut 5 bases from V and 1 base from J; bases unmatched to any gene: 4.

This clonotype was observed a few times. The chain's CDR3 is CASSLSRDWTGQYF. The CDR3 DNA reads TGTGCCAGCAGTTTATCTCGGGACTGGACGGGGCAGTACTTC. The chain uses TRBV27 and TRBJ2-7, with a tentative D call TRBD2 (6 bases). Trimming took 0 bases from V and 9 from J, leaving 15 bases between them. The CDR3 is 14 amino acids. CDR1 is MNHEY, CDR2 SMNVEV, per germline (reference sequence).

In this sample, this clonotype turned up many times. The chain employs TRBV5-1 and TRBJ2-3, with TRBD2 identical over 7 bases. Germline CDR1 SGHRS, CDR2 YFSETQ. CDR3 length equals 16 residues. Losses at the gene ends were 5 bases for V and 0 bases for J; bases not matched to a gene: 9. The CDR3 nucleotides are TGCGCCAGCAGTCAGAGAGCGGGGTTTAGCACAGATACGCAGTATTTT. Its protein is CASSQRAGFSTDTQYF.

The chain uses TRBV11-2 and TRBJ2-1, with a possible D match to TRBD2 (6 bases). Germline V gives CDR1 SGHAT, CDR2 FQNNGV. V was clipped by 5 bases and J by 0 bases, with 14 bases between them. The CDR3 length is 16 residues. The chain's CDR3 is CASSPPAGSSYNEQFF. The CDR3 DNA sequence: TGTGCCAGCAGCCCCCCGGCGGGGAGCTCCTACAATGAGCAGTTCTTC.

The V call is TRBV7-9, the J call TRBJ2-4; D is unclear. Trimming pared 6 bases from V and 5 bases from J, leaving 8 bases between. The CDR3 is made up of 12 amino acids. In germline, CDR1 is SEHNR, CDR2 FQNEAQ (reference sequence). Here the CDR3 reads CASSPPENIQYF. CDR3 nucleotide sequence: TGTGCCAGCAGTCCACCGGAAAACATTCAGTACTTC.

The sample holds a few counts of this clonotype. V usage is TRBV20-1 and J usage is TRBJ1-5, with D possibly matching TRBD1 (6 bases). V lost 2 bases and J lost 7, with 18 bases in between. The germline V gene encodes CDR1 DFQATT and CDR2 SNEGSKA (reference sequence). The length of the CDR3 is 15 residues. The CDR3 spells CSARFPGEVAQPQHF. The CDR3 DNA reads TGCAGTGCTAGATTTCCAGGGGAGGTTGCCCAGCCCCAGCATTTT.

CDR3: CAWSPRRGWTGELFF. DNA for the CDR3: TGTGCCTGGTCCCCGAGGAGGGGTTGGACCGGGGAGCTGTTTTTT. The chain combines TRBV30 with TRBJ2-2, with a weak D call TRBD2 (6 bases). The CDR3 spans 15 residues. Germline-derived CDR1 and CDR2 are GTSNPN and SVGIG (reference sequence). Trimming left V 5 bases short and J 5 bases short, with 18 bases between.